Included here is one T cell receptor (beta chain) sequence, with context. Antigen specificity is unknown. Sequencing targeted expressed TCRB transcripts, as all isolated RNA had been reverse transcribed. TCRdb's table, derived via immunoSEQ multiplex PCR, lists solely in-frame clones and lacks some. The sample includes more than 300,000 clones, over 12% of them seen just once. The data derive from a study of beta chain features in type 1 diabetes. As for the study in general: Cell yields, gender and age were similar in healthy donors and patients. The study, taken as a whole, reports: A definitive answer on HLA type influencing TCRB rearrangement was not reached here.

The CDR3 loop spans 16 amino acids. V lost 2 bases, J lost 3 bases, and 7 bases stayed unmatched. Germline assignment: CDR1 LGHNA and CDR2 YNFKEQ. The sample taken for sequencing was naive CD4+ T cells from blood. The clonotype originates from a woman younger than 35 in good health. The chain combines TRBV4-2 with TRBJ2-7; TRBD2 agrees at 10 bases. The CDR3 here is CASSQTTSGPRYEQYF. As DNA, the CDR3 is TGTGCCAGCAGCCAAACGACTAGCGGGCCCCGCTACGAGCAGTACTTC.